Each of the 11 T cell receptor beta chains below was sequenced from the same sample in a study of blood T cell repertoires in COVID-19. Here immunoSEQ multiplex PCR was the method, and the copy in TCRdb shows in-frame clones only, minus some. The sample yields roughly 300,000 clones, approximately 85% seen once. The specimen was peripheral blood. The source is a man aged 18 to 35 with active or convalescent COVID-19.

This rearrangement joins TRBV6-5 to TRBJ1-1; D is possibly TRBD1 (5 bases). The CDR3 has 10 amino acids. Per the germline V gene, CDR1 is MNHEY and CDR2 is SVGAGI. V was clipped by 10 bases and J by 6 bases, with 9 bases between them. The CDR3 nucleotides are TGTGCCACCCGGGGGGCTGAAGCTTTCTTT. It is translated as CATRGAEAFF.

This clone is a singleton in its sample. The rearrangement links TRBV18 to TRBJ1-6; 10 bases match TRBD1. The trim removed 5 bases at V and 10 bases at J, leaving 8 bases unmatched. CDR3 length: 15 amino acids. CDR1 is KGHSH and CDR2 is LQKENI in the germline V gene. The CDR3, as DNA: TGTGCCAGCTCATCCTCCGGGACAGGGGACTCACCCCTCCACTTT. It translates to CASSSSGTGDSPLHF.

This clone was seen a single time. The rearrangement joins TRBV5-1 to TRBJ1-3; D gene unclear. This CDR3 has 14 residues. Germline V CDR1 and CDR2: SGHRS, YFSETQ. The V gene lost 10 bases and the J gene lost 0 bases, with 14 bases spanning the gap. In DNA, the CDR3 is TGCGCCGAATACGCACATTACTCTGGAAACACCATATATTTT. Translation: CAEYAHYSGNTIYF.

V is TRBV4-3 and J is TRBJ2-1; 8 bases are shared with TRBD1. V trimming: 7 bases; J trimming: 6 bases; junction bases outside the gene matches: 8. Per germline, CDR1 LGHNA and CDR2 YSLEER. The CDR3 is made up of 14 amino acids. CDR3 coding DNA: TGCGCCAGCACCTCAACAGGGGGTTTCAATGAGCAGTTCTTC. Amino acids: CASTSTGGFNEQFF.

The gene calls are TRBV9 and TRBJ1-6; TRBD1 agrees at 7 bases. The CDR3 consists of 14 residues. V lost 4 bases and J lost 5; bases outside the gene matches: 3. Per the germline V gene, CDR1 is SGDLS and CDR2 is YYNGEE. In nucleotides, the CDR3 is TGTGCCAGCAGCAAGACAGGGAATAATTCACCCCTCCACTTT. As protein: CASSKTGNNSPLHF.

This clone appeared a single time. The chain has TRBV5-4 and TRBJ1-2; TRBD1 is a possible D gene (6 bases). The germline V gene has CDR1 SGHNT and CDR2 YYREEE (reference sequence). V lost 4 bases and J lost 2, with 15 bases in between. The CDR3 contains 15 residues. The CDR3 region has the DNA TGTGCCAGCAGCGGATTGGCAGGGGAGAACTATGGCTACACCTTC. It translates to CASSGLAGENYGYTF. Full variable domain (missing parts from reference TRBV5-4 and TRBJ1-2): ETGVTQSPTHLIKTRGQQVTLRCSSQSGHNTVSWYQQALGQGPQFIFQYYREEENGRGNFPPRFSGLQFPNYSSELNVNALELDDSALYLCASSGLAGENYGYTFGSGTRLTVV.

This clone was seen a single time. J is TRBJ1-4 and V is TRBV7-9; D gene unclear. The CDR3 has 15 amino acids. V was trimmed by 1 base and J by 0 bases, leaving 6 bases between them. Germline V gives CDR1 SEHNR, CDR2 FQNEAQ (reference sequence). CDR3 in amino acids: CASSLGPSTNEKLFF. CDR3 in DNA: TGTGCCAGCAGCTTAGGGCCCTCAACTAATGAAAAACTGTTTTTT.

This sequence joins TRBV6-5 and TRBJ2-2; maybe TRBD2 (6 bases). This CDR3 comprises 13 residues. Germline loops: CDR1 MNHEY, CDR2 SVGAGI. V lost 2 bases to trimming and J lost 7 bases, with 8 bases between them. CDR3 amino acids: CASSYEEGGELFF. Written as DNA, the CDR3 is TGTGCCAGCAGTTACGAGGAGGGCGGGGAGCTGTTTTTT.

This rearrangement joins TRBV5-5 to TRBJ1-4; no clear D. Germline assignment: CDR1 SGHKS and CDR2 YYEKEE (reference sequence). V lost 3 bases to trimming and J lost 0 bases, with 9 bases between them. CDR3 length: 15 amino acids. This chain's CDR3 is CASSYTGATNEKLFF. As DNA, the CDR3 is TGTGCCAGCAGCTACACTGGAGCAACTAATGAAAAACTGTTTTTT.

CDR3 sequence: CASSTGDATNEKLFF. Written as DNA, the CDR3 is TGTGCCAGCAGTACAGGGGATGCAACTAATGAAAAACTGTTTTTT. The rearrangement uses TRBV6-5 and TRBJ1-4; 7 nucleotides line up with TRBD1. The germline CDR1 and CDR2 sequences are MNHEY and SVGAGI. V trimming: 5 bases; J trimming: 0 bases; junction bases outside the gene matches: 3. CDR3 size: 15 residues.

This clone has only one observation. The chain recombines TRBV9 with TRBJ1-2; TRBD1 aligns across 9 bases. In germline, CDR1 is SGDLS, CDR2 YYNGEE. V shed 3 bases and J 1 base; nucleotides not matched to a gene: 4. CDR3 length: 15 amino acids. The CDR3 reads CASSATGGSNYGYTF. CDR3 in DNA: TGTGCCAGCAGCGCCACAGGGGGCAGTAACTATGGCTACACCTTC.